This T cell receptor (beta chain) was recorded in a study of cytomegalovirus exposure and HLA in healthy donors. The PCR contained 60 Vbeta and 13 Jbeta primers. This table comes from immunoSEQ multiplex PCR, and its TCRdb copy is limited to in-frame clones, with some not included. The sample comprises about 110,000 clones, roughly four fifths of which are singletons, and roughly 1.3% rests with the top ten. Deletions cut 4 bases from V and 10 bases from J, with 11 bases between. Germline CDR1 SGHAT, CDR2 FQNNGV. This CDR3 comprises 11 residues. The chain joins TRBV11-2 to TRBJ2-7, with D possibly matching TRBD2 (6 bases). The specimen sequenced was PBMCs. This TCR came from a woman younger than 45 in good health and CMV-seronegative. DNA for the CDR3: TGTGCCAGCAGCTATGCCGGGGGACAGTACTTC. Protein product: CASSYAGGQYF.